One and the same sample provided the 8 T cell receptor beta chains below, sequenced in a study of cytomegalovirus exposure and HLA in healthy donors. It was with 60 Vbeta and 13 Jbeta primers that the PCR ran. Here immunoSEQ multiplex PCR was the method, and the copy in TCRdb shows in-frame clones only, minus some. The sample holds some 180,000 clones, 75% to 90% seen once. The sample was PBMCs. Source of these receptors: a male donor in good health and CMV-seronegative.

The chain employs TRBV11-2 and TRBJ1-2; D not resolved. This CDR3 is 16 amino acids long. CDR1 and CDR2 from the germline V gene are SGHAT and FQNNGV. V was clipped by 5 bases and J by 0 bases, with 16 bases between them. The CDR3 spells CASSRNQMVSNYGYTF. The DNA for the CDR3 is TGTGCCAGCAGCCGTAACCAGATGGTCTCTAACTATGGCTACACCTTC.

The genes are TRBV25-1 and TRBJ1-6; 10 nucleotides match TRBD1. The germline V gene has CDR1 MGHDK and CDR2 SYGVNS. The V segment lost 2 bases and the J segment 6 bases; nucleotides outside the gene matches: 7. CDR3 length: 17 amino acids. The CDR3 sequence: CASSEHLTGGSNSPLHF. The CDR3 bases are TGTGCCAGCAGTGAACACCTGACAGGGGGCAGTAATTCACCCCTCCACTTT. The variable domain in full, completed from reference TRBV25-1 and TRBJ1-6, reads EADIYQTPRYLVIGTGKKITLECSQTMGHDKMYWYQQDPGMELHLIHYSYGVNSTEKGDLSSESTVSRIRTEHFPLTLESARPSHTSQYLCASSEHLTGGSNSPLHFGNGTRLTVT.

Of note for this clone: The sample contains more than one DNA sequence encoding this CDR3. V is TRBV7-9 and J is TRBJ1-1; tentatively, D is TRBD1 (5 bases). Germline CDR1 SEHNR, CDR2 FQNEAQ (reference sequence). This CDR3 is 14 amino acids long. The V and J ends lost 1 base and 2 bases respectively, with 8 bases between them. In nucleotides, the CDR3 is TGTGCCAGCAGCTTAGGTCAGGGAAACACTGAAGCTTTCTTT. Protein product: CASSLGQGNTEAFF.

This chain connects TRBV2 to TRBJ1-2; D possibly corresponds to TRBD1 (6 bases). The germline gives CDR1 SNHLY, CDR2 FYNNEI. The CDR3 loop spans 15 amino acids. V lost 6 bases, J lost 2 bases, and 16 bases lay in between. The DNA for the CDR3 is TGTGCCAGCAGGAGAGGGGCGGGGGCCAACTATGGCTACACCTTC. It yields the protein CASRRGAGANYGYTF.

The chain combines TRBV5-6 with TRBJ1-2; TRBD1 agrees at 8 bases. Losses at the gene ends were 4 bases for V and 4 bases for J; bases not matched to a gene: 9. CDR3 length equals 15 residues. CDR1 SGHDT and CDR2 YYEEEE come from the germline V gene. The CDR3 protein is CASSRVQGAFYGYTF. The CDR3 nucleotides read TGTGCCAGCAGCCGGGTCCAGGGGGCTTTCTATGGCTACACCTTC.

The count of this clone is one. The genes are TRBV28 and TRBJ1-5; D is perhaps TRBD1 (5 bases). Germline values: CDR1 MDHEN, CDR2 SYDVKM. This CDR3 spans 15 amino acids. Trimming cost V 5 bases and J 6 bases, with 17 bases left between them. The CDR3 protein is CASSPVTGGGQPQHF. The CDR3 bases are TGTGCCAGCAGTCCGGTCACCGGGGGTGGTCAGCCCCAGCATTTT.

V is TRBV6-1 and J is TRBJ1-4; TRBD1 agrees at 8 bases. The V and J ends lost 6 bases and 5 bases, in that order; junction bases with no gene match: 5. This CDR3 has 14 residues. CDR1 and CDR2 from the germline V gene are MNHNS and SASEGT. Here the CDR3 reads CASSLRTGNEKLFF. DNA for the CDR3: TGTGCCAGCAGCCTCAGGACAGGGAATGAAAAACTGTTTTTT.

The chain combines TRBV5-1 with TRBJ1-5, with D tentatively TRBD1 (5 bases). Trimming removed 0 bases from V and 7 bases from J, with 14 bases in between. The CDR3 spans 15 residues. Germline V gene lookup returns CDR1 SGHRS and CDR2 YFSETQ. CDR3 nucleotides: TGCGCCAGCAGCTTGGACCCAGGGCAAGAGCAGCCCCAGCATTTT. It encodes CASSLDPGQEQPQHF.